This TCR beta chain was retrieved from a study of cytomegalovirus exposure and HLA in healthy donors. Study as a whole: Some 85 million unique TCRs, all from HLA-typed donors, were included in an early release of the data.

Trimming took 0 bases from V and 2 from J, leaving 11 bases between them. Germline values: CDR1 SGHTA, CDR2 FQGNSA. This CDR3 is built from 16 residues. Concerning this clone: The antigen remains unidentified.

The PCR used 60 Vbeta and 13 Jbeta primers. Method: immunoSEQ multiplex PCR; TCRdb's copy keeps in-frame clones and lacks some. The repertoire holds under 120,000 clones, 60% to 80% seen once, with roughly 2.7% in the top ten. The study, taken as a whole, reports: There were under 200 TCR beta chains listed as cytomegalovirus-associated. In vitro confirmation showed a few CMV-associated chains to be CMV antigen specific. Analysis was performed later, and it showed HLA-associated TCR beta chains to be more clonally expanded than equally common others.

The clonotype was recovered from a man aged 45-65 years in good health and CMV-seropositive. The sequencing sample was made of PBMCs. The chain combines TRBV7-2 with TRBJ1-3; D gene unclear. CDR3 sequence (DNA): TGTGCCAGCAGCTTAGCGAGGCCATCGGCTGGAAACACCATATATTTT. It codes for CASSLARPSAGNTIYF.